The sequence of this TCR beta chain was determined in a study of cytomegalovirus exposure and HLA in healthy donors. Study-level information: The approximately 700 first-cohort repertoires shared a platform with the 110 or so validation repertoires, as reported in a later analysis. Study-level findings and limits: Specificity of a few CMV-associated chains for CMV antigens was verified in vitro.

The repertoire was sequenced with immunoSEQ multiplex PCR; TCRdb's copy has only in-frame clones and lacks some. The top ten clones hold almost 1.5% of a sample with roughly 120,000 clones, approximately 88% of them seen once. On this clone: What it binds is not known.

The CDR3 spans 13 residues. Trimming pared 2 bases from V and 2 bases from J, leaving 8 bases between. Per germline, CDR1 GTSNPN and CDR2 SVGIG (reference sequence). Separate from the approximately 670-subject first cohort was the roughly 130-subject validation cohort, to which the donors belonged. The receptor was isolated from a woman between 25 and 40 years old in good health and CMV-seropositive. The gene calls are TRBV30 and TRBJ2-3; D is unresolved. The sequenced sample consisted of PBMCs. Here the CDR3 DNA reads TGTGCCTGGAGTTCACACCTCACAGATACGCAGTATTTT. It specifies CAWSSHLTDTQYF.